A single T cell receptor (beta chain) is shown here with its context. No cognate antigen has been identified for it. No much larger clone is present one base from it, and per-base qualities are unavailable. Inclusive of the bounding cysteine and phenylalanine, the CDR3 is 12 residues long. Kept here is only the CDR3 DNA, which spans 36 bases and is read in frame from base 1. The germline V gene (reference sequence) provides CDR1 LNHDA and CDR2 SQIVND. Relative to germline, V is 7 bases shorter and J is 6 bases shorter, with 12 bases between their ends. The collaborating institutions used their own protocols to collect whole blood in K2EDTA tubes. For TCRbeta analysis, collaborators shipped samples in one of three forms: frozen whole blood, isolated PBMCs, or DNA extracted from either of those sample types. This entry comes from a study of blood T cell repertoires in COVID-19 (dated by TCRdb to 2019 to 2021). About the study as a whole: Collaborator samples came from the United States, Italy and Spain and covered acute and convalescent phases of COVID-19. The samples were drawn from two sources: the first 160 participants of the ongoing ImmuneRACE study, and 1,200 or so subjects contributed by 6 global collaborators. HLA class I and class II types, where available, came from metadata supplied by the sample provider rather than from assay-based typing. The material from the prospective study consisted of cDNA or gDNA derived from T cells, B-cell-depleted T cells, or PBMCs. The repertoires were released in a freely available public database meant as a resource for research on the immune response to SARS-CoV-2. The dataset comprised deeply sampled blood TCRbeta repertoires from subjects exposed to, actively infected with, or recovered from COVID-19. The sample metadata nearly always contained a de-identified subject ID, COVID-19 status, age in years and sex.

TCRbeta CDR3 regions were amplified from genomic DNA using the immunoSEQ Assay, a bias-controlled multiplex PCR. As for how the authors treated the data: The number of nucleated cells in each sample was estimated from the amplification of reference gene primers within the assay. To quantify the absolute abundance of each unique TCRbeta CDR3 rearrangement, sequence reads were collapsed and filtered. For each sample, productive Simpson clonality was calculated as the square root of Simpson's diversity index across productive rearrangements. Imported from immuneACCESS, the table was reduced by TCRdb to in-frame sequences with V and J called. These copies leave out some clones; in studies compared against another copy, an unresolved V gene accounts for under half, and the cause of the remainder is not known. V, J and clone size are those of that table, while D and trimming were read from the DNA. The sample records approximately 94,000 clones, 91% of which are singletons. 2.1% of the sample lies in the top ten.

Broad study findings and their caveats: How much clinical and demographic metadata was included differed by source and by participant, and the metadata was provided uncurated.

The receptor comes from a man aged 50 to 60 with active COVID-19. The sequence is built from TRBV19 and TRBJ1-1, with a weak D call of TRBD1 (6 bases match). The specimen was peripheral blood. The DNA sequence is given as TGTGCCAGTATACAGGGCGTCGCTGAAGCTTTCTTT. Its protein reads: CASIQGVAEAFF. When the CDR3 is completed using the reference TRBV19 and TRBJ1-1 genes on either side, the full variable domain is DGGITQSPKYLFRKEGQNVTLSCEQNLNHDAMYWYRQDPGQGLRLIYYSQIVNDFQKGDIAEGYSVSREKKESFPLTVTSAQKNPTAFYLCASIQGVAEAFFGQGTRLTVV.